This TCR beta chain was captured by sequencing in a study of blood T cell repertoires in COVID-19. TCRdb keeps only in-frame clones here, not all; method: immunoSEQ multiplex PCR. The sample records under 100,000 clones, around 81% being singletons. The V end lost 2 bases, the J end lost 7 bases, and 17 bases lay between the germline ends. Germline CDR1 SGHTA, CDR2 FQGNSA. The CDR3 length is 15 residues. This chain uses TRBV7-2 with TRBJ1-1; TRBD1 might be the D (5 bases). The specimen was peripheral blood. The TCR originated in a man between 50 and 59 years old with acute or convalescent COVID-19. CDR3 DNA: TGTGCCAGCAGCTTAAATCCGGAGGGGCGGGATGAAGCTTTCTTT. Its protein is CASSLNPEGRDEAFF.